Sequencing of this TCR beta chain was carried out in a study of long-term antiretroviral therapy in people with HIV. General observations from the study: ART adherence, viral resistance and therapy changes were not recorded.

V was clipped by 0 bases and J by 2 bases, with 9 bases between them. CDR3 length: 14 amino acids. Germline assignment: CDR1 SGDLS and CDR2 YYNGEE. It was version v3.0 of the immunoSEQ assay that was run at survey level. Sequenced by immunoSEQ multiplex PCR; TCRdb stores in-frame clones only, minus some. Here the sample spans 34,000 or so clones, 85% being singletons. With regard to this clone: Its cognate antigen is unknown.

Material: unsorted PBMCs, obtained around 3.3 years after starting antiretroviral therapy. This clonotype was obtained from a man younger than 30 with HIV. The chain couples TRBV9 to TRBJ2-7; D unclear. The CDR3 coding sequence is TGTGCCAGCAGCGTAGCTGAAGGGACCTACGAGCAGTACTTC. This gives the protein CASSVAEGTYEQYF. Full variable domain (missing parts from reference TRBV9 and TRBJ2-7): DSGVTQTPKHLITATGQRVTLRCSPRSGDLSVYWYQQSLDQGLQFLIQYYNGEERAKGNILERFSAQQFPDLHSELNLSSLELGDSALYFCASSVAEGTYEQYFGPGTRLTVT.